In this sample, the clone carrying this T cell receptor (beta chain) turned up a few times. This sample is part of a study of Ad26.COV2.S vaccination and SARS-CoV-2 variants. TCRdb keeps only in-frame clones here, not all; method: immunoSEQ multiplex PCR. The sample yields hundreds of thousands of clones, roughly 89% seen once. The CDR3 runs to 17 residues. The V end was cut by 5 bases, the J end by 0 bases, with 14 bases between. CDR1 is SGHTA and CDR2 is FQGNSA in the germline V gene. Treatment: some 20 received Ad26.COV2.S at low or high dose, single or two shots; a few received placebo; per-sample allocation not given. It was on day 63 after the first vaccine or placebo injection that samples were taken.

The V call is TRBV7-2, the J call TRBJ1-6; D unclear. The sequence was collected from a person between 18 and 60 years old who received the Ad26.COV2.S COVID-19 vaccine or a placebo. The source was peripheral blood, collected in a trial of Ad26.COV2.S vaccine versus placebo. The CDR3 region is CASSRDRQSSYNSPLHF. The CDR3, as DNA: TGTGCCAGCAGCAGAGATCGGCAAAGCTCCTATAATTCACCCCTCCACTTT.